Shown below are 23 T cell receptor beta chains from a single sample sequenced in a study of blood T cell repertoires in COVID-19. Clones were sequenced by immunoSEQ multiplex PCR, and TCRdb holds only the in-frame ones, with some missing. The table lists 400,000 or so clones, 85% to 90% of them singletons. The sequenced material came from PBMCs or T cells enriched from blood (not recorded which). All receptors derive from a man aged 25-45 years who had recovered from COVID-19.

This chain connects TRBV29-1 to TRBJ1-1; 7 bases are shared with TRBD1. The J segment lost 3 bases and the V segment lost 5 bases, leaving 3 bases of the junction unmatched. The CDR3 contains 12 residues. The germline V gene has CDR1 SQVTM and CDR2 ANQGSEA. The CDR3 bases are TGCAGCGTTAACAGGGGAGACACTGAAGCTTTCTTT. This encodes CSVNRGDTEAFF.

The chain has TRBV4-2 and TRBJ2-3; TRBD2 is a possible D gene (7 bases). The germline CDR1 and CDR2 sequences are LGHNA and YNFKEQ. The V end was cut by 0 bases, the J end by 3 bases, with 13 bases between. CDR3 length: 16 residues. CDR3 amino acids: CASSQEKGGGTDTQYF. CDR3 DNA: TGTGCCAGCAGCCAAGAAAAAGGGGGGGGGACAGATACGCAGTATTTT.

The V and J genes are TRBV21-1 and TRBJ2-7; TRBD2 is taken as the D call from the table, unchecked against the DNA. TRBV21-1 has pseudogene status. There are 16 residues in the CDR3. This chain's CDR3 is CASSNGAGGPGYEQYF. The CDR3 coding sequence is TGTGCCAGCAGCAATGGCGCGGGAGGGCCCGGATACGAGCAGTACTTC.

The CDR3 here is CASSGRAAGETQYF. Written as DNA, the CDR3 is TGTGCCAGTAGTGGACGGGCGGCGGGAGAGACCCAGTACTTC. V usage is TRBV19 and J usage is TRBJ2-5, with a possible D match to TRBD2 (5 bases). From germline, CDR1 is LNHDA and CDR2 SQIVND (reference sequence). Trimming pared 5 bases from V and 4 bases from J, leaving 14 bases between. This CDR3 region has 14 residues.

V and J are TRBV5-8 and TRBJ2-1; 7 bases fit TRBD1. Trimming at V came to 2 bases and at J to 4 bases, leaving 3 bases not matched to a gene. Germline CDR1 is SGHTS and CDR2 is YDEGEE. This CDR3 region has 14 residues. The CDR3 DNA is TGTGCCAGCAGCTTTAGACAGGGATACAATGAGCAGTTCTTC. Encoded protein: CASSFRQGYNEQFF.

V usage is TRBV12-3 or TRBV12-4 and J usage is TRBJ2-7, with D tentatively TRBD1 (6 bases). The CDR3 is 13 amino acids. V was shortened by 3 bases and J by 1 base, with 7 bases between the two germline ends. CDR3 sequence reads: CASSFGQSYEQYF. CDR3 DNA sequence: TGTGCCAGCAGTTTCGGACAGTCCTACGAGCAGTACTTC.

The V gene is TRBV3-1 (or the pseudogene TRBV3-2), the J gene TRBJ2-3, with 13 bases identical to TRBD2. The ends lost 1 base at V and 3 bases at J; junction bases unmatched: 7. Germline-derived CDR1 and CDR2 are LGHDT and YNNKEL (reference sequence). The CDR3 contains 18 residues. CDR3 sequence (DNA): TGTGCCAGCAGCCAAGCTTCGCTACTAGCGGGAGGGACAGATACGCAGTATTTT. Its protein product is CASSQASLLAGGTDTQYF.

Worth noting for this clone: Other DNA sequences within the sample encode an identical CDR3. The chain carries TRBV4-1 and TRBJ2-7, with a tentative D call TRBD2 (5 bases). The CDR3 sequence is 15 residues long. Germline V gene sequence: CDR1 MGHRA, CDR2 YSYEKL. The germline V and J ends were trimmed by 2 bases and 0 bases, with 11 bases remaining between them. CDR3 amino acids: CASSQPTGSSYEQYF. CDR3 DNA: TGCGCCAGCAGCCAACCCACGGGGTCCTCCTACGAGCAGTACTTC.

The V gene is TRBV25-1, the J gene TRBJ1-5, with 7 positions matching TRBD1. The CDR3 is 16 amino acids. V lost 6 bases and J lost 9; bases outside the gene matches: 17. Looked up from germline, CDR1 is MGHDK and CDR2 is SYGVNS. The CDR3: CASRRTGAPLGSPQHF. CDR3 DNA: TGTGCCAGCAGGCGGACAGGAGCTCCGCTCGGGTCGCCCCAGCATTTT. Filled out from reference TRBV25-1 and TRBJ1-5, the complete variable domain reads EADIYQTPRYLVIGTGKKITLECSQTMGHDKMYWYQQDPGMELHLIHYSYGVNSTEKGDLSSESTVSRIRTEHFPLTLESARPSHTSQYLCASRRTGAPLGSPQHFGDGTRLSIL.

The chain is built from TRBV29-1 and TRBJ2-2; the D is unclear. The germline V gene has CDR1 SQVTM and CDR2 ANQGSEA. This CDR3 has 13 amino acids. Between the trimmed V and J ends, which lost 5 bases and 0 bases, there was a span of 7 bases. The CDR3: CSVLRANTGELFF. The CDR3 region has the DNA TGCAGCGTTTTGCGCGCGAACACCGGGGAGCTGTTTTTT.

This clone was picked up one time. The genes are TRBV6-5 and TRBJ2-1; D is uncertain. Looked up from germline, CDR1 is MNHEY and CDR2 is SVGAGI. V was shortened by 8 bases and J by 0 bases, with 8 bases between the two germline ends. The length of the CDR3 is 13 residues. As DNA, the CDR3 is TGTGCCAGCCGAACGAGCTCCTACAATGAGCAGTTCTTC. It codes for CASRTSSYNEQFF.

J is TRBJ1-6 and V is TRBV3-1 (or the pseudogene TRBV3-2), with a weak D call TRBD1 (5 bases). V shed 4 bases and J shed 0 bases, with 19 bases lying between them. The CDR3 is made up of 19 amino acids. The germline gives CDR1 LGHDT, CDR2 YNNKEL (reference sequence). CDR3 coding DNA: TGTGCCAGCAGCCTCTCGGACAAGATTTTTAGCTCCTATAATTCACCCCTCCACTTT. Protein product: CASSLSDKIFSSYNSPLHF.

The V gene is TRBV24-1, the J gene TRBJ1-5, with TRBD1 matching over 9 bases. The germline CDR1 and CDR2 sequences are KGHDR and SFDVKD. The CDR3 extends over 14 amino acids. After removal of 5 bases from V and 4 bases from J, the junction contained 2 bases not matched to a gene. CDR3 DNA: TGTGCCACCAGTGGGGACAGGGTTAATCAGCCCCAGCATTTT. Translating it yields CATSGDRVNQPQHF.

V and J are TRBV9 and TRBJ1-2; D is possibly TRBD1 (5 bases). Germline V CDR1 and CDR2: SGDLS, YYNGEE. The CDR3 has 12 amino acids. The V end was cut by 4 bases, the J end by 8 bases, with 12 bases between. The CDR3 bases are TGTGCCAGCAGCCGACGGGGGGAGGGCTACACCTTC. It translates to CASSRRGEGYTF.

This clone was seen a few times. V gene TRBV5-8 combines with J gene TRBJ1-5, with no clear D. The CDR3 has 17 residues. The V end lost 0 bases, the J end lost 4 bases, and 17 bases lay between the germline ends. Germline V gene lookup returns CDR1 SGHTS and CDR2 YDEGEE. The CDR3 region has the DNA TGTGCCAGCAGCTTGGACCCAACCGGGGTGTTTAATCAGCCCCAGCATTTT. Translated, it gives CASSLDPTGVFNQPQHF.

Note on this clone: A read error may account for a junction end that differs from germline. The CDR3 protein is CASSTLTSGTLF. The CDR3 bases are TGTGCCAGTAGTACCTTGACTAGCGGAACTCTCTTC. V and J are TRBV19 and TRBJ2-1; 9 bases match TRBD2. CDR1 and CDR2 (germline): LNHDA, SQIVND (reference sequence). The CDR3 length is 12 residues.

The CDR3 DNA reads as TGTGCCACCCCACTAGCGGAGGCCTACGAGCAGTACTTC. It yields the protein CATPLAEAYEQYF. V usage is TRBV6-5 and J usage is TRBJ2-7; 8 bases align to TRBD2. CDR1 and CDR2 (germline): MNHEY, SVGAGI. Germline trimming cut 10 bases from V and 2 bases from J; bases unmatched to any gene: 7. CDR3 size: 13 residues.

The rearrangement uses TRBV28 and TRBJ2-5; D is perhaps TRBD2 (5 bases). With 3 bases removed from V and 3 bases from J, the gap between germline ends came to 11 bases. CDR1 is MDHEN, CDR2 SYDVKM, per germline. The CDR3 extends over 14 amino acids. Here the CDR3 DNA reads TGTGCCAGCAGTTTCCCAGCGGCAAAAGAGACCCAGTACTTC. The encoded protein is CASSFPAAKETQYF.

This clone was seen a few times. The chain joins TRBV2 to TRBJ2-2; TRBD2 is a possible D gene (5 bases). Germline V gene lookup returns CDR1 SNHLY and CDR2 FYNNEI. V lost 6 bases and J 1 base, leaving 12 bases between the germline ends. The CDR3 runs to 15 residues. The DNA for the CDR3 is TGTGCCAGCAGCCCCGCAGGAGGGAACACCGGGGAGCTGTTTTTT. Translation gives CASSPAGGNTGELFF.

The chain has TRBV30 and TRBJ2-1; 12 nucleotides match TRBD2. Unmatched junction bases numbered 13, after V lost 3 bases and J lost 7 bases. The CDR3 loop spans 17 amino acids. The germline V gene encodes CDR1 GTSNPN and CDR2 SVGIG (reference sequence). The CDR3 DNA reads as TGTGCCTGGAGGGGCCCCCGACTAGCGGGAGAAAAGAATGAGCAGTTCTTC. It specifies CAWRGPRLAGEKNEQFF. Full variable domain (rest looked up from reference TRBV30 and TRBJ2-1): SQTIHQWPATLVQPVGSPLSLECTVEGTSNPNLYWYRQAAGRGLQLLFYSVGIGQISSEVPQNLSASRPQDRQFILSSKKLLLSDSGFYLCAWRGPRLAGEKNEQFFGPGTRLTVL.

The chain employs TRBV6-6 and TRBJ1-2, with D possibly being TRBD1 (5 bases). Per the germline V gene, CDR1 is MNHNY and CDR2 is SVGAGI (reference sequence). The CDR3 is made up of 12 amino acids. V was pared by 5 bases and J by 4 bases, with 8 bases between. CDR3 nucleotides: TGTGCCAGCAGTAGGGGTCTCTATGGCTACACCTTC. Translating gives CASSRGLYGYTF.

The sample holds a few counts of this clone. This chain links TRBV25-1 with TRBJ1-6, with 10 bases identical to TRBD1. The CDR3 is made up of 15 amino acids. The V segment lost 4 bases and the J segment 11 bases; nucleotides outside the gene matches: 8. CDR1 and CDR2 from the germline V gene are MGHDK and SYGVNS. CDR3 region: CASSATGGAGAPLHF. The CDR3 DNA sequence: TGTGCCAGCAGTGCGACAGGGGGCGCGGGGGCACCCCTCCACTTT.

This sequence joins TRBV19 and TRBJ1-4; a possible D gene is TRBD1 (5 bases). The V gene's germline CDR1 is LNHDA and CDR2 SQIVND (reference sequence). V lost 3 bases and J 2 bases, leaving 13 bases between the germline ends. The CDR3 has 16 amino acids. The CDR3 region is CASSMSRGWTNEKLFF. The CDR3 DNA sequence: TGTGCCAGTAGTATGTCAAGGGGTTGGACTAATGAAAAACTGTTTTTT.